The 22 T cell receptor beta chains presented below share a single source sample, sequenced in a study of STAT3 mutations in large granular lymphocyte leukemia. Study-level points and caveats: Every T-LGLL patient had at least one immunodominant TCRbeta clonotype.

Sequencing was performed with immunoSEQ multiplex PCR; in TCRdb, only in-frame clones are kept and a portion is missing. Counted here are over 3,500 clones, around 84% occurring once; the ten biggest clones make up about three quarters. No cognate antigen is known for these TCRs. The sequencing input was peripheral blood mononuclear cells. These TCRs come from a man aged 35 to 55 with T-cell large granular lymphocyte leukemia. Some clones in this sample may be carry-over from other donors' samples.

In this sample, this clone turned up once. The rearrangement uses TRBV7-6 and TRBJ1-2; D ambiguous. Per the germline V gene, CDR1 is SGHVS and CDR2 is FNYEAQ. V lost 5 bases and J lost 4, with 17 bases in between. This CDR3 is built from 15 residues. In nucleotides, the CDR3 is TGTGCCAGCAGCCCTACGACCCGACCCTCCTATGGCTACACCTTC. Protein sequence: CASSPTTRPSYGYTF.

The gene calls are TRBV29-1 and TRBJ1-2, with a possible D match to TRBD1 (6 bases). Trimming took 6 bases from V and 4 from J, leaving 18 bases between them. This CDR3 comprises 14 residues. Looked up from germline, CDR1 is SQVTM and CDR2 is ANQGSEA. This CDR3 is CSVRQGLGLYGYTF. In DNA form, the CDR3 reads TGCAGCGTACGCCAGGGGTTGGGCCTCTATGGCTACACCTTC.

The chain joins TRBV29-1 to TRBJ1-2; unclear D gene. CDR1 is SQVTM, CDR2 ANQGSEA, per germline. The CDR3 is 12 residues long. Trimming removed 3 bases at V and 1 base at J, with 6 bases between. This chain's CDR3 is CSVEEGNYGYTF. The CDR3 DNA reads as TGCAGCGTTGAGGAGGGTAACTATGGCTACACCTTC.

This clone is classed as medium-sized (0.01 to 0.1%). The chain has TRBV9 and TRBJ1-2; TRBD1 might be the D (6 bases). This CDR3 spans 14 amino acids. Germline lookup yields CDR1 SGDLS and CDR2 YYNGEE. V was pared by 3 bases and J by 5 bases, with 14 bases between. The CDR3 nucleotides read TGTGCCAGCAGCGGCCCCGGGACACGGTATGGCTACACCTTC. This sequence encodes CASSGPGTRYGYTF.

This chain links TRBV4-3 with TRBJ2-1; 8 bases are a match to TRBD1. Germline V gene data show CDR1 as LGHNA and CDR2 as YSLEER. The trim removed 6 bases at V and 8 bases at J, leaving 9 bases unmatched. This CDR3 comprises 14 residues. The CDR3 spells CASSPGGRRDEQFF. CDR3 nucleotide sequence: TGCGCCAGCAGTCCAGGGGGCCGTAGGGATGAGCAGTTCTTC.

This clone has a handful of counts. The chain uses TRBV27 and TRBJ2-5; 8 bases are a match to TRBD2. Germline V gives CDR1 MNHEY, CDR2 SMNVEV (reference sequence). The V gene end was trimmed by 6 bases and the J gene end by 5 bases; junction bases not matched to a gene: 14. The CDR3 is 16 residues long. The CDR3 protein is CASREWATSVSETQYF. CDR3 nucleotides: TGTGCCAGCAGAGAATGGGCGACTAGCGTGTCGGAGACCCAGTACTTC.

The CDR3 DNA sequence: TGTGCCAGCAGCCAGACTAGCGGGGGCATTCACGATACGCAGTATTTT. Translation: CASSQTSGGIHDTQYF. The rearrangement joins TRBV7-9 to TRBJ2-3; the match to TRBD2 covers 12 bases. Germline CDR1 is SEHNR and CDR2 is FQNEAQ (reference sequence). The CDR3 is made up of 16 amino acids. Losses at the gene ends were 5 bases for V and 6 bases for J; bases not matched to a gene: 9.

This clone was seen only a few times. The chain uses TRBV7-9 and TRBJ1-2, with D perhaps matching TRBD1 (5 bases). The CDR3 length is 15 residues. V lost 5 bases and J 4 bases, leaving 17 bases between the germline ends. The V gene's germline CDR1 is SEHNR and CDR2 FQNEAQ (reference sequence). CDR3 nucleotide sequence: TGTGCCAGCAGCCCGCCGGGGACTGGAACCTATGGCTACACCTTC. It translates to CASSPPGTGTYGYTF.

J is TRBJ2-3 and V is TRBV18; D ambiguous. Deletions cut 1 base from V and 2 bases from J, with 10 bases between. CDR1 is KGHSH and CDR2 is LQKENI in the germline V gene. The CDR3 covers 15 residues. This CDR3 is CASSPQGAPTDTQYF. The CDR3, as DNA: TGTGCCAGCTCACCACAGGGTGCCCCCACAGATACGCAGTATTTT.

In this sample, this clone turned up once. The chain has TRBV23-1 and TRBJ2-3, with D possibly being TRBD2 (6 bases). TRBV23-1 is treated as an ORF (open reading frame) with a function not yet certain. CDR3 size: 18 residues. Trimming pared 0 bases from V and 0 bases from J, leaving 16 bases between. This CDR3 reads CASSQSTRDGSSTDTQYF. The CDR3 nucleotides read TGCGCCAGCAGTCAATCGACTAGGGACGGCTCTAGCACAGATACGCAGTATTTT.

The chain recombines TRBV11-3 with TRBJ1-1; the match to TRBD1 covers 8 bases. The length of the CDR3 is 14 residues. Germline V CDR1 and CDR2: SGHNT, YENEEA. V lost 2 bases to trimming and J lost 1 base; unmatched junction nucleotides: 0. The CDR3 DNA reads TGTGCCAGCAGCTTACAGGGGGCGAACACTGAAGCTTTCTTT. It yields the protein CASSLQGANTEAFF.

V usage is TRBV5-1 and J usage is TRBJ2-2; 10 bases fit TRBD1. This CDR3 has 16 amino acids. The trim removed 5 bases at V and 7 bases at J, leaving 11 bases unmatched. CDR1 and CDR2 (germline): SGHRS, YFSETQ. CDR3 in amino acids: CASSYSGTGAGGELFF. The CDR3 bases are TGCGCCAGCAGTTACTCCGGGACAGGGGCCGGCGGGGAGCTGTTTTTT.

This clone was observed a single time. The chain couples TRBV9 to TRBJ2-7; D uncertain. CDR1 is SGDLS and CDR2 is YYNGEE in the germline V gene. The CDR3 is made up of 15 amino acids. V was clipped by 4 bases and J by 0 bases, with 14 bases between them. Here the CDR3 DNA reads TGTGCCAGCAGCCCAGACCTGACATTCTCCTACGAGCAGTACTTC. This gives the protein CASSPDLTFSYEQYF.

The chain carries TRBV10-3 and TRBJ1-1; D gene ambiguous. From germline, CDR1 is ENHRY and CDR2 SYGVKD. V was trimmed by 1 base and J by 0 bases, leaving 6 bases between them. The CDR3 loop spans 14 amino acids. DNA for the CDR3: TGTGCCATCAGTGAGTTGTTCCTGAACACTGAAGCTTTCTTT. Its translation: CAISELFLNTEAFF.

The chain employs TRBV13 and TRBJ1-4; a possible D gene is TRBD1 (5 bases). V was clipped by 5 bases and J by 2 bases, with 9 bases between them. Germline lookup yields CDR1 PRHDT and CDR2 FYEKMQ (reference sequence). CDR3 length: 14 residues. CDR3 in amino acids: CASSHRYTNEKLFF. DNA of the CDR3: TGTGCCAGCAGCCACAGGTATACTAATGAAAAACTGTTTTTT.

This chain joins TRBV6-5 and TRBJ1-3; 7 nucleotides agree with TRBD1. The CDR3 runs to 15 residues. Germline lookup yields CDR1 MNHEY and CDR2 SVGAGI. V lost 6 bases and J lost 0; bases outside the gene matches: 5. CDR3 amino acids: CASSRGQTSGNTIYF. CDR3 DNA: TGTGCCAGCAGCCGGGGACAGACCTCTGGAAACACCATATATTTT.

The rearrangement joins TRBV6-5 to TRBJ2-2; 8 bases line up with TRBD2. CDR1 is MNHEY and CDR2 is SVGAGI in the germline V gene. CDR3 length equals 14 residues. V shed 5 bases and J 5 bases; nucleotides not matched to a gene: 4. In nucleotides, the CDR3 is TGTGCCAGCAGTAGACTAGCGCGGACCGGGGAGCTGTTTTTT. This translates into CASSRLARTGELFF.

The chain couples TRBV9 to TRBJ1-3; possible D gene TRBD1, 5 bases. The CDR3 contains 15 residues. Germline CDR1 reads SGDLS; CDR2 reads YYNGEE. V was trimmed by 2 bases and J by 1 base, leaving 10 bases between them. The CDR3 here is CASSVGGTSGNTIYF. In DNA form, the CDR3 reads TGTGCCAGCAGCGTTGGGGGAACTTCTGGAAACACCATATATTTT.

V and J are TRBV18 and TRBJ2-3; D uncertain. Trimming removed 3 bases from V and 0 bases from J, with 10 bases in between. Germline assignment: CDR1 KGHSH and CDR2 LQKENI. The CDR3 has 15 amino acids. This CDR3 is CASSPGTSSTDTQYF. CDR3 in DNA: TGTGCCAGCTCACCGGGTACTTCTAGCACAGATACGCAGTATTTT. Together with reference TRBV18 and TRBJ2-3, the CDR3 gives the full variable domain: NAGVMQNPRHLVRRRGQEARLRCSPMKGHSHVYWYRQLPEEGLKFMVYLQKENIIDESGMPKERFSAEFPKEGPSILRIQQVVRGDSAAYFCASSPGTSSTDTQYFGPGTRLTVL.

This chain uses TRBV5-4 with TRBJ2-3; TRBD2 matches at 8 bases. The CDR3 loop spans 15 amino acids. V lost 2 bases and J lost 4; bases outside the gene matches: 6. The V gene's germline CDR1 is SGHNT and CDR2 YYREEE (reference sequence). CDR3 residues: CASSFSGGAADTQYF. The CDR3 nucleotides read TGTGCCAGCAGCTTCTCCGGGGGGGCTGCAGATACGCAGTATTTT.

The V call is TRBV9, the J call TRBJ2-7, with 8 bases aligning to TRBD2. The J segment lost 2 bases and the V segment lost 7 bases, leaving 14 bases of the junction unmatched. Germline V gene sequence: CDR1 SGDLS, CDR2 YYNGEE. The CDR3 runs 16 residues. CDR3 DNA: TGTGCCAGCTCGGCCGGGCTAGCGGGCAATACCTACGAGCAGTACTTC. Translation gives CASSAGLAGNTYEQYF.

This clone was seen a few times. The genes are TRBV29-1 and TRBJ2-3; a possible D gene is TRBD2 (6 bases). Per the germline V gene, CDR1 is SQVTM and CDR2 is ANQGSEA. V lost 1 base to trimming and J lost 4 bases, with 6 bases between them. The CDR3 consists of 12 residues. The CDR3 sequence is CSVEAGADTQYF. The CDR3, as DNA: TGCAGCGTTGAAGCGGGAGCAGATACGCAGTATTTT.